This TCR beta chain was retrieved from a study of blood T cell repertoires in COVID-19. Between the trimmed V and J ends, which lost 4 bases and 7 bases, there was a span of 9 bases. The CDR3 is 12 residues long. Assay used: immunoSEQ multiplex PCR; TCRdb lists only in-frame clones, some missing. Of 170,000 or so clones listed, about three quarters were seen once; the top ten hold less than 30%. Specimen: peripheral blood. The sequence was obtained from a woman aged 70-85 years with acute or convalescent COVID-19. This rearrangement joins TRBV12-3 or TRBV12-4 to TRBJ2-3; no definite D call. CDR3 bases: TGTGCCAGCAGTTCCACTCTTAATACGCAGTATTTT. As protein: CASSSTLNTQYF.